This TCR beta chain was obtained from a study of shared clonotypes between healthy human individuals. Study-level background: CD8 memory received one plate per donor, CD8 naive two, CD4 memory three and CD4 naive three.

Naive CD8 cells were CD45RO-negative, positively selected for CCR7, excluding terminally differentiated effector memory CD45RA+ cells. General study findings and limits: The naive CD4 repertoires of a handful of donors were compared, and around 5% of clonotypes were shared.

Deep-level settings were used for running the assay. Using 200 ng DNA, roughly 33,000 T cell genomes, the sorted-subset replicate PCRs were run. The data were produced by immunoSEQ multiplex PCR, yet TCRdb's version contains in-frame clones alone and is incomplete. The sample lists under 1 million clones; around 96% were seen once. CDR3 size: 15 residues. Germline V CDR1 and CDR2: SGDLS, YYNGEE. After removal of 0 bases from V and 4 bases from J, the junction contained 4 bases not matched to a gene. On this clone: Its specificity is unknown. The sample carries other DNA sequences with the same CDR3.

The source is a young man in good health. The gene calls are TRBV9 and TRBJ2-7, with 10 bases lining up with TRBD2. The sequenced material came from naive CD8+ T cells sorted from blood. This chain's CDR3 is CASSVGASGSYEQYF. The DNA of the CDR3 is TGTGCCAGCAGCGTAGGGGCTAGCGGGAGTTACGAGCAGTACTTC.